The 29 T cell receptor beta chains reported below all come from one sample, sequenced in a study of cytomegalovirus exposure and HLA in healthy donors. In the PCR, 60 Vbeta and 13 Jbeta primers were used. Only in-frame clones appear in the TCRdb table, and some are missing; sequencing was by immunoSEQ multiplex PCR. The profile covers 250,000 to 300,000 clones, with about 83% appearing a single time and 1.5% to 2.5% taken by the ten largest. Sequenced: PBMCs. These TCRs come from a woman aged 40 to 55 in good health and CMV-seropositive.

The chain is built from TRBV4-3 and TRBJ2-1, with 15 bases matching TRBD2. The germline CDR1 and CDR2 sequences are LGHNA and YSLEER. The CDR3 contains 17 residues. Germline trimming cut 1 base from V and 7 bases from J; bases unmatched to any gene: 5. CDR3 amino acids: CASSQGGTSGRKNEQFF. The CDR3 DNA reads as TGCGCCAGCAGCCAAGGAGGGACTAGCGGGAGGAAGAATGAGCAGTTCTTC.

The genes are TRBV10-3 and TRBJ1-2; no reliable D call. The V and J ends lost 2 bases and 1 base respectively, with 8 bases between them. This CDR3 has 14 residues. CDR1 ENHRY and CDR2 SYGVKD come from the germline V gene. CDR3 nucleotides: TGTGCCATCAGTGAGATAAATCTTAACTATGGCTACACCTTC. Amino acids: CAISEINLNYGYTF.

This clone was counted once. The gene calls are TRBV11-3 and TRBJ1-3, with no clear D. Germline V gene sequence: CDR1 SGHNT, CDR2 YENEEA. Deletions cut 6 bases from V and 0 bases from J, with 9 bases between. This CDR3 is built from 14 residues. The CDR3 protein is CASRSVSSGNTIYF. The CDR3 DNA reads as TGTGCCAGCAGGTCGGTTAGCTCTGGAAACACCATATATTTT.

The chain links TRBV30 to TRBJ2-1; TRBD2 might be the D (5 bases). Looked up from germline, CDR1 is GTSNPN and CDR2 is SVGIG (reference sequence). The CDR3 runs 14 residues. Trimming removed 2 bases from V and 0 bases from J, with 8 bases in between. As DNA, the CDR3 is TGTGCCTGGAGTTGGAGCGGCTCCTACAATGAGCAGTTCTTC. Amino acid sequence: CAWSWSGSYNEQFF.

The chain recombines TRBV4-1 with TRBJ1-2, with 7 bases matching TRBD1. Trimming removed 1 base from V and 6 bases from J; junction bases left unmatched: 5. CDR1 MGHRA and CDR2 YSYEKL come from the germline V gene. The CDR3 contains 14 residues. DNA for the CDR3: TGCGCCAGCAGCCAAGGTCAGGGGGTGGATGGCTACACCTTC. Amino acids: CASSQGQGVDGYTF.

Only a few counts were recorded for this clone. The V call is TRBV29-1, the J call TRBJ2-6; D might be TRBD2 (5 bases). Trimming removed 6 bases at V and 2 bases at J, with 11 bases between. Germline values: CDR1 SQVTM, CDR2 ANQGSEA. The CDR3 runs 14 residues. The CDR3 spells CSVLTSTGANVLTF. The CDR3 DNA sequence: TGCAGCGTCCTTACTAGTACTGGGGCCAACGTCCTGACTTTC.

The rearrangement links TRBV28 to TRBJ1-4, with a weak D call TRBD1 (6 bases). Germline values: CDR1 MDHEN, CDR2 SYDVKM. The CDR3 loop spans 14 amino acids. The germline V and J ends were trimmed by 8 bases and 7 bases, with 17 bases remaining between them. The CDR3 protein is CASLSGGGGEKLFF. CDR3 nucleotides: TGTGCCAGCCTTTCGGGGGGAGGGGGTGAAAAACTGTTTTTT.

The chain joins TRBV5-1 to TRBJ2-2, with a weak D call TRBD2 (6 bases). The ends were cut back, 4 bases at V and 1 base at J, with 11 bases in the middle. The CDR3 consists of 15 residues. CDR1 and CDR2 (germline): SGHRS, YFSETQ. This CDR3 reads CASSTGEVNTGELFF. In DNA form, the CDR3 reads TGCGCCAGCAGCACGGGAGAGGTGAACACCGGGGAGCTGTTTTTT.

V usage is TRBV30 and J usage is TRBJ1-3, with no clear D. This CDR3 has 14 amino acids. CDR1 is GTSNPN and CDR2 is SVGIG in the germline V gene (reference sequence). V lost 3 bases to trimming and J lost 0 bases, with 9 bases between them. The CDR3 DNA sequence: TGTGCCTGGAGCGGCACAGACTCTGGAAACACCATATATTTT. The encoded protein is CAWSGTDSGNTIYF.

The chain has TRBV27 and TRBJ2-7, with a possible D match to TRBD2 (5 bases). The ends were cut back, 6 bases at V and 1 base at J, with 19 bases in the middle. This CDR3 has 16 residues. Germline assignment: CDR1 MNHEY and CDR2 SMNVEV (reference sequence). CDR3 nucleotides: TGTGCCAGCAGGCTAGATCGGGATACGGTTTCCTACGAGCAGTACTTC. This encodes CASRLDRDTVSYEQYF.

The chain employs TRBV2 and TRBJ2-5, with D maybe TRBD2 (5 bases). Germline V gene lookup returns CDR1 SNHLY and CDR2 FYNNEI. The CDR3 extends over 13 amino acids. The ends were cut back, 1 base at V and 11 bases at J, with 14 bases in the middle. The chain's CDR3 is CASSEVSAWEQYF. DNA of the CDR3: TGTGCCAGCAGTGAAGTGTCAGCATGGGAGCAGTACTTC.

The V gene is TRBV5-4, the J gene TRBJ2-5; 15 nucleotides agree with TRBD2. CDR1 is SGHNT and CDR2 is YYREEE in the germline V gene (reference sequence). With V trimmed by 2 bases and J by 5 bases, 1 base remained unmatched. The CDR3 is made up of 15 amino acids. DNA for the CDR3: TGTGCCAGCAGCTTAGGACTAGCGGGGGGGGAGACCCAGTACTTC. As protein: CASSLGLAGGETQYF.

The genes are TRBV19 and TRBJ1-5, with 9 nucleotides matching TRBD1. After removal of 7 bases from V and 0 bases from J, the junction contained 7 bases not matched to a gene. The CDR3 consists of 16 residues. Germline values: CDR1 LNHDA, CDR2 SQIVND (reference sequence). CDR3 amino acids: CASTRGQGYSNQPQHF. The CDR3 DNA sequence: TGTGCCAGTACCAGGGGACAGGGATATAGCAATCAGCCCCAGCATTTT. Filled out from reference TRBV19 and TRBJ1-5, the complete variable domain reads DGGITQSPKYLFRKEGQNVTLSCEQNLNHDAMYWYRQDPGQGLRLIYYSQIVNDFQKGDIAEGYSVSREKKESFPLTVTSAQKNPTAFYLCASTRGQGYSNQPQHFGDGTRLSIL.

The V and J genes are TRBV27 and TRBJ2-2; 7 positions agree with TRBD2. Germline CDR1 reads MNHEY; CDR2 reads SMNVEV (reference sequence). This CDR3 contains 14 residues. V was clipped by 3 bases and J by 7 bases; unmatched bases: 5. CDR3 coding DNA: TGTGCCAGCAGTTTCGGGGGGTATAGCGGGGAGCTGTTTTTT. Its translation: CASSFGGYSGELFF.

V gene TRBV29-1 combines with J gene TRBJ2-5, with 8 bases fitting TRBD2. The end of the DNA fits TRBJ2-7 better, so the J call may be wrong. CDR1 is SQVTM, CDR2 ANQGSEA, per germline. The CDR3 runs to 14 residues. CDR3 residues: CSVGASGRRNEQYF. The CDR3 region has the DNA TGCAGCGTTGGGGCCAGCGGGAGAAGGAACGAGCAGTACTTC.

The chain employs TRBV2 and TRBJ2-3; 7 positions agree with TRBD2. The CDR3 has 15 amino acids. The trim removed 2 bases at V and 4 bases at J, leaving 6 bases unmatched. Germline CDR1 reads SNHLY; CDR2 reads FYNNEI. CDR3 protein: CASSEFAGVSDTQYF. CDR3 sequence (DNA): TGTGCCAGCAGTGAATTTGCGGGAGTGTCAGATACGCAGTATTTT.

CDR3 in amino acids: CASSPHYEQYF. The CDR3 DNA reads TGTGCCAGCAGTCCCCACTACGAGCAGTACTTC. The chain is built from TRBV2 and TRBJ2-7; no reliable D call. V gave up 5 bases and J gave up 3 bases, with 5 bases separating them. Germline V lookup: CDR1 SNHLY, CDR2 FYNNEI. The CDR3 sequence is 11 residues long.

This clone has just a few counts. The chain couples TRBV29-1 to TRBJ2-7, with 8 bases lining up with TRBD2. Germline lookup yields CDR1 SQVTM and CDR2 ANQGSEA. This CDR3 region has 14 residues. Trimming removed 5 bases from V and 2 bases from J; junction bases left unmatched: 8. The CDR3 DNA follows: TGCAGCGTTAGAGCAAGCGGGGGAGCCTACGAGCAGTACTTC. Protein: CSVRASGGAYEQYF.

The CDR3 reads CASSSYLAGEQFF. The CDR3 region has the DNA TGTGCCAGCAGTTCCTACTTAGCGGGAGAGCAGTTCTTC. J is TRBJ2-1 and V is TRBV6-6; 8 bases fit TRBD2. Per the germline V gene, CDR1 is MNHNY and CDR2 is SVGAGI (reference sequence). After removal of 4 bases from V and 10 bases from J, the junction contained 6 bases not matched to a gene. This CDR3 is 13 amino acids long.

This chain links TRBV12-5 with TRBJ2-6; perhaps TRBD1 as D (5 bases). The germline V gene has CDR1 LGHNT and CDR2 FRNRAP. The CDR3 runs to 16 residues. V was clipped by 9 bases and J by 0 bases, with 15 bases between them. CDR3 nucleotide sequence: TGTGCTAGCTACGAGACAGTGGGCTCTGGGGCCAACGTCCTGACTTTC. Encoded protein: CASYETVGSGANVLTF.

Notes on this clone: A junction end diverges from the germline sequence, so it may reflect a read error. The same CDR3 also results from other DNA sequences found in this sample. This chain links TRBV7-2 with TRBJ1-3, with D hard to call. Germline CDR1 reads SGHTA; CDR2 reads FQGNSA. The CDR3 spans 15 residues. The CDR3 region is CASSLASGGGNTIYF. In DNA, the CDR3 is TGTGCCAGCAGCCTAGCCTCGGGAGGTGGAAACACCATATATTTT.

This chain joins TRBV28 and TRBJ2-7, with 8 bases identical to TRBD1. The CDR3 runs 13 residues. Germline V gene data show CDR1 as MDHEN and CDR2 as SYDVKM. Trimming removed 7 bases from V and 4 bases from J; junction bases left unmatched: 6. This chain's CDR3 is CASTGQGLYEQYF. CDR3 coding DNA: TGTGCCAGCACCGGACAGGGTCTTTACGAGCAGTACTTC.

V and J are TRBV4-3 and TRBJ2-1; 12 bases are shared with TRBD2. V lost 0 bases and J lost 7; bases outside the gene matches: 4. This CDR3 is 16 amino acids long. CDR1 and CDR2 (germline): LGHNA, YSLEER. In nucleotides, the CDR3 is TGCGCCAGCAGCCAAGAGCTAGCGGGAGGGGGGAATGAGCAGTTCTTC. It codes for CASSQELAGGGNEQFF.

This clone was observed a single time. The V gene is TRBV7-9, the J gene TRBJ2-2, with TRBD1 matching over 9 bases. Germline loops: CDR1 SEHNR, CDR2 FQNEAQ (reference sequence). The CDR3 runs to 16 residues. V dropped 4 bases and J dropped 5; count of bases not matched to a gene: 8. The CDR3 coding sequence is TGTGCCAGCAGCTCGAGGGACAGGGTCCGGACCGGGGAGCTGTTTTTT. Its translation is CASSSRDRVRTGELFF.

CDR3 DNA: TGTGCCAGCAGCCCCGACAGGGCACTGAATTCACCCCTCCACTTT. Encoded protein: CASSPDRALNSPLHF. The genes are TRBV7-9 and TRBJ1-6; TRBD1 matches 7 bases. The CDR3 is 15 amino acids. The V gene's germline CDR1 is SEHNR and CDR2 FQNEAQ (reference sequence). J lost 7 bases, V lost 5 bases, and 8 bases had no gene match.

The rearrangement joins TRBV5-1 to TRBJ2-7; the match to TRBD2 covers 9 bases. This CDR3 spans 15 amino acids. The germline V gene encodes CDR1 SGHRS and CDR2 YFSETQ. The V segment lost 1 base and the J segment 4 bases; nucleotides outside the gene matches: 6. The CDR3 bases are TGCGCCAGCAGCTTGCAGGCGGGAGGGCCTTACGAGCAGTACTTC. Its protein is CASSLQAGGPYEQYF.

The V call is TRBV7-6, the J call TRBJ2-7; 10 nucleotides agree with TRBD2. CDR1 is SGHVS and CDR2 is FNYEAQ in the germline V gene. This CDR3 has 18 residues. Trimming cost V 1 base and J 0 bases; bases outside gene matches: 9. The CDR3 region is CASSLVESSGSLSYEQYF. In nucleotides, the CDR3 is TGTGCCAGCAGCTTAGTTGAGTCTAGCGGGAGCCTCTCCTACGAGCAGTACTTC.

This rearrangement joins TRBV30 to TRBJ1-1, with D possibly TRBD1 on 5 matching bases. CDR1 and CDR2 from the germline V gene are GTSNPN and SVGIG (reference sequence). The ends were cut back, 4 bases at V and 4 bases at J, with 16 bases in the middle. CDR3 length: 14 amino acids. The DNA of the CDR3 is TGTGCCTGGATAGGGAGGGGATCAATCACTGAAGCTTTCTTT. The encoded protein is CAWIGRGSITEAFF.

The CDR3, as DNA: TGTGCCTGGAGTGTACAGGAGACCCAGTACTTC. Translated: CAWSVQETQYF. The gene calls are TRBV30 and TRBJ2-5, with D hard to call. The germline V gene encodes CDR1 GTSNPN and CDR2 SVGIG (reference sequence). This CDR3 is 11 amino acids long. V lost 0 bases, J lost 5 bases, and 4 bases lay in between.